The 12 T cell receptor beta chains reported below all come from one sample, sequenced in a study of T cells in women clearing cervical HPV infection. Data came from immunoSEQ multiplex PCR; TCRdb stores just in-frame clones and leaves some out. The sample totals about 14,000 clones. Source material: blood buffy coat. The receptors come from a woman aged 18 to 75 with a cervical HPV16 infection that either progressed to CIN3+ or cleared (not recorded which).

A remark on this clone: The read ends 3 residues shy of where the CDR3 ends; the end is completed using the germline J gene. This sequence joins TRBV7-9 and TRBJ1-1; tentative D call: TRBD1 (5 bases). The CDR3 is 13 amino acids. In germline, CDR1 is SEHNR, CDR2 FQNEAQ (reference sequence). CDR3 DNA (partial): TGTGCCAGCAGCTCATATGGGGCCCGAGAA. Translating gives CASSSYGARE. The CDR3, in full, reads CASSSYGAREAFF.

Its frequency marks this clone as medium-sized. Read coverage stops 3 residues before the CDR3 terminus; the germline J gene supplies the remainder. This chain uses TRBV14 with TRBJ2-7; D perhaps matches TRBD1 (5 bases). V lost 5 bases, J lost 3 bases, and 11 bases lay in between. CDR3 length: 13 residues. Germline lookup yields CDR1 SGHDN and CDR2 FVKESK. This CDR3 is CASSWITGYEQYF. The sequenced part of the CDR3 DNA is TGTGCCAGCAGCTGGATTACAGGCTACGAG.

As concerns this clone: The CDR3 end is not reached by the read, which stops 3 residues before it; the germline J gene fills it in. This chain uses TRBV7-9 with TRBJ2-5; TRBD1 aligns across 8 bases. From germline, CDR1 is SEHNR and CDR2 FQNEAQ (reference sequence). The length of the CDR3 is 15 residues. Trimming took 6 bases from V and 5 from J; bases not matched to a gene: 11. The sequenced CDR3 bases are TGTGCCAGCAGTCCAAGTTCAGGGGGCGACGAGACC. Protein product: CASSPSSGGDET. The entire CDR3 protein reads CASSPSSGGDETQYF.

Notes on this clone: A junction end diverges from the germline sequence, so it may reflect a read error. The read falls 3 residues short of the CDR3 end, and the missing part is taken from the germline J gene. This rearrangement joins TRBV20-1 to TRBJ1-6; 8 bases line up with TRBD1. The germline gives CDR1 DFQATT, CDR2 SNEGSKA (reference sequence). The CDR3 is 15 amino acids. CDR3 amino acids: CSARTPGQVNSPLHF. The DNA read from the CDR3 is TGCAGTGCTAGGACTCCGGGACAGGTTAATTCGCCC.

Concerning this clone: Coverage ceases 3 residues before the CDR3 finishes, and the germline J gene fills in the end. This rearrangement joins TRBV20-1 to TRBJ1-2; D not certain. V shed 5 bases and J shed 7 bases, with 17 bases lying between them. This CDR3 region has 13 residues. CDR1 and CDR2 (germline): DFQATT, SNEGSKA (reference sequence). Here the CDR3 reads CSAQVAQGTGYTF. The DNA read from the CDR3 is TGCAGTGCTCAAGTTGCCCAAGGTACTGGC.

Remarks on this clone: Sequencing ends 3 residues short of the CDR3 end; the germline J gene provides the rest. The gene calls are TRBV7-2 and TRBJ1-2; D remains unclear. Looked up from germline, CDR1 is SGHTA and CDR2 is FQGNSA. CDR3 length equals 14 residues. CDR3 sequence: CASSPTTSTDTYTF. The CDR3 DNA, read in part, is TGTGCCAGCAGCCCTACCACTAGCACAGATACC. The full variable domain, its missing parts supplied by reference TRBV7-2 and TRBJ1-2, is GAGVSQSPSNKVTEKGKDVELRCDPISGHTALYWYRQSLGQGLEFLIYFQGNSAPDKSGLPSDRFSAERTGGSVSTLTIQRTQQEDSAVYLCASSPTTSTDTYTFGSGTRLTVV.

Remarks on this clone: One junction end disagrees with the germline gene, perhaps due to a read error. The CDR3 goes on 3 residues after the read ends, and that part is filled in from the germline J gene. The chain carries TRBV13 and TRBJ2-1, with 11 bases matching TRBD2. The CDR3 extends over 16 amino acids. Germline V gene sequence: CDR1 PRHDT, CDR2 FYEKMQ (reference sequence). The covered CDR3 bases are TGTTCCAGCAGCATTAGCGGGGGGGCCTTTGCAGCTGAG. Its protein is CSSSISGGAFAAE. The entire CDR3 protein reads CSSSISGGAFAAEQFF.

The chain's CDR3 is CASSLQAGRSNYGYTF. CDR3 DNA (partial): TGCGCCAGCAGCCTACAGGCCGGGCGTTCAAACTATGGC. The V gene is TRBV4-1, the J gene TRBJ1-2, with a possible D match to TRBD1 (5 bases). The CDR3 goes on 3 residues after the read ends, and that part is filled in from the germline J gene. CDR3 length: 16 amino acids. Germline V gene data show CDR1 as MGHRA and CDR2 as YSYEKL. Trimming pared 4 bases from V and 2 bases from J, leaving 17 bases between.

A note on this clone: The observed sequence ends 3 residues before the CDR3 terminus, with the missing tail filled in from the germline J gene. V and J are TRBV7-9 and TRBJ2-4; 9 bases agree with TRBD1. CDR3 length: 15 amino acids. The germline V gene encodes CDR1 SEHNR and CDR2 FQNEAQ (reference sequence). The covered CDR3 bases are TGTGCCAGCAGCTTAAACCTTGGACAGGGGTATGGT. Residues: CASSLNLGQGYG. The complete CDR3 reads CASSLNLGQGYGQYF.

CDR3 DNA (partial): TGCGCCAGCAGTCACTCAGGGAGTACCTACGAC. Its protein is CASSHSGSTYD. The whole CDR3 region reads CASSHSGSTYDYTF. The V and J genes are TRBV23-1 and TRBJ1-2; possibly TRBD1 for D (5 bases). The sequenced fragment ends 3 residues before the CDR3 boundary, so the rest is inferred from the germline J gene. TRBV23-1 is an ORF for which the function is uncertain. This CDR3 contains 14 residues.

Turning to this clone: Coverage ceases 3 residues before the CDR3 finishes, and the germline J gene fills in the end. This rearrangement joins TRBV2 to TRBJ1-2, with D possibly TRBD1 on 6 matching bases. CDR1 and CDR2 (germline): SNHLY, FYNNEI. The V and J ends lost 10 bases and 2 bases respectively, with 17 bases between them. This CDR3 has 14 amino acids. CDR3 loop: CATLRATGNYGYTF. The CDR3 DNA, read in part, is TGTGCCACCCTACGGGCGACAGGCAACTATGGC.

Worth noting for this clone: The DNA ends 3 residues before the CDR3 does, and the rest of the CDR3 is filled in from the germline J gene. The sample has other DNA sequences that encode this CDR3 too. This chain connects TRBV6-2 or TRBV6-3 to TRBJ1-1; tentative D call: TRBD1 (6 bases). Germline assignment: CDR1 MNHEY and CDR2 SVGEGT. The CDR3 totals 14 residues. V lost 2 bases, J lost 7 bases, and 14 bases lay in between. CDR3 bases read: TGTGCCAGCAGTTACGTACCGAGGGGGAATGAA. This translates into CASSYVPRGNE. The entire CDR3 sequence reads CASSYVPRGNEAFF.